What follows is one T cell receptor (beta chain) and its context. The sample is drawn from a study of blood T cell repertoires in COVID-19. Trimming took off 8 bases at V and 8 bases at J, with 19 bases between the two ends. Germline CDR1 SNHLY, CDR2 FYNNEI. This CDR3 has 14 amino acids. Produced via immunoSEQ multiplex PCR; TCRdb's table is partial and in-frame only. The table records roughly 500,000 clones, 89% of them present only once. This receptor was taken from a man aged 18 to 29 with COVID-19, enrolled during active disease. The sample taken for sequencing was peripheral blood. The V call is TRBV2, the J call TRBJ2-1, with D perhaps matching TRBD2 (6 bases). CDR3 DNA: TGTGCCAGCGGGGACTCCCTCCGGGTCGATGAGCAGTTCTTC. Translated: CASGDSLRVDEQFF.